This TCR beta chain was obtained from a study of T cells of healthy individuals. TCRdb passed the 5' RACE reads through MiXCR, listing each CDR3 protein once. The data contain about 82,000 distinct CDR3 sequences, more than 5% of them singletons. This CDR3 has 15 residues. The ends lost 5 bases at V and 6 bases at J; junction bases unmatched: 4. The germline V gene encodes CDR1 SGHNT and CDR2 YENEEA. This clonotype was recorded many times. J is TRBJ2-2 and V is TRBV11-3; 12 bases map to TRBD2. The TCR comes from a female donor in good health. The CDR3: CASSRTSGTAGELFF. DNA of the CDR3: TGTGCCAGCAGCCGGACTAGCGGGACGGCCGGGGAGCTGTTTTTT.